This T cell receptor (beta chain) was documented in a study of control samples from healthy donors and cancer patients. TCRdb's copy holds only in-frame clones and misses some; the assay was immunoSEQ multiplex PCR. This repertoire shows under 200,000 clones, under 96% found once; its top ten account for approximately 0.93%. CDR3 size: 12 residues. Trimming removed 10 bases from V and 0 bases from J, with 10 bases in between. Per germline, CDR1 MNHNY and CDR2 SVGAGI (reference sequence). The sample comprised blood. V and J are TRBV6-6 and TRBJ2-7; the D gene is possibly TRBD1 (6 bases). The sequence was obtained from a woman between 25 and 40 years old in good health. The CDR3 sequence is CAIGQNSYEQYF. CDR3 nucleotides: TGTGCCATCGGACAGAACTCCTACGAGCAGTACTTC.